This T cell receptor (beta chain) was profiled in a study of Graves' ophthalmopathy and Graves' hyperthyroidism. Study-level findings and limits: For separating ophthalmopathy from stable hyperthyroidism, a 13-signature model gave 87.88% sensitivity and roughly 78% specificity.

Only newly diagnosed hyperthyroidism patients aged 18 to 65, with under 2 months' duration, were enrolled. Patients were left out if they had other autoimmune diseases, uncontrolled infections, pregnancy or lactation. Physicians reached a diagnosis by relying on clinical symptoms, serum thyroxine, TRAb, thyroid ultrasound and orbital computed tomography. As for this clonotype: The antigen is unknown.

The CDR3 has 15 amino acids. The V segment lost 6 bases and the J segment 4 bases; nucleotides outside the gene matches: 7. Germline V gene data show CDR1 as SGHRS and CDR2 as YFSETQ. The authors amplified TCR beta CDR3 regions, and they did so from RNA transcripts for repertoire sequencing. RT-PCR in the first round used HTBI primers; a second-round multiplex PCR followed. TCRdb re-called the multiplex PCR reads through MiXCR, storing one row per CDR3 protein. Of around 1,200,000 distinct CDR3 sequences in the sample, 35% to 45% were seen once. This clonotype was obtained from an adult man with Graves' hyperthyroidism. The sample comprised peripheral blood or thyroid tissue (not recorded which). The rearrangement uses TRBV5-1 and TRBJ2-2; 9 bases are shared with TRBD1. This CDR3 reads CASTHNRGLTGELFF. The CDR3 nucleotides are TGCGCCAGCACCCATAACAGGGGGCTCACCGGGGAGCTGTTTTTT.